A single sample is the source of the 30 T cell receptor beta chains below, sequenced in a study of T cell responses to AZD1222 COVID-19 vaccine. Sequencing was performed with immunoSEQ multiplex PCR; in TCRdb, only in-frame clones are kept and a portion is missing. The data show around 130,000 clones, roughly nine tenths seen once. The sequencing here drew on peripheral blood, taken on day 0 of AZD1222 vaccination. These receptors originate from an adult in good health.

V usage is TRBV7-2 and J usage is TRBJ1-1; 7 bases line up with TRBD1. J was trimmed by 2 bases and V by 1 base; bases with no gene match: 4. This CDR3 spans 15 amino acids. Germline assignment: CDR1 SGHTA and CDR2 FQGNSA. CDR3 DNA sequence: TGTGCCAGCAGCTTAGACAGGGGCCTTAACACTGAAGCTTTCTTT. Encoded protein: CASSLDRGLNTEAFF. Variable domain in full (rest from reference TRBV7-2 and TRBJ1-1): GAGVSQSPSNKVTEKGKDVELRCDPISGHTALYWYRQSLGQGLEFLIYFQGNSAPDKSGLPSDRFSAERTGGSVSTLTIQRTQQEDSAVYLCASSLDRGLNTEAFFGQGTRLTVV.

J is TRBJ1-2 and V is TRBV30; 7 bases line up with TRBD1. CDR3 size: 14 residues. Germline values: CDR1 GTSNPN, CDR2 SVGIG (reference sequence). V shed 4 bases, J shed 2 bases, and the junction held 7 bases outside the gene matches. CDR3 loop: CAWNTGQLNYGYTF. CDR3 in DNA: TGTGCCTGGAATACGGGACAGCTGAACTATGGCTACACCTTC.

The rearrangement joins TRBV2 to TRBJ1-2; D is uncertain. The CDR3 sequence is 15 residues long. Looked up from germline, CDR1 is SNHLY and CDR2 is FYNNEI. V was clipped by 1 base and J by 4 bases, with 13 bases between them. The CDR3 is CASSEDMRRSYGYTF. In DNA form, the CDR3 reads TGTGCCAGCAGTGAAGATATGCGGCGGTCCTATGGCTACACCTTC.

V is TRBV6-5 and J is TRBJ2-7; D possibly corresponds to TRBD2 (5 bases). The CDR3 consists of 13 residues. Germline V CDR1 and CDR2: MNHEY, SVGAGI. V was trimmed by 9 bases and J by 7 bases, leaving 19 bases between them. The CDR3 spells CASRRESSREQYF. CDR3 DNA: TGTGCCAGTCGCCGGGAATCCTCTCGGGAGCAGTACTTC.

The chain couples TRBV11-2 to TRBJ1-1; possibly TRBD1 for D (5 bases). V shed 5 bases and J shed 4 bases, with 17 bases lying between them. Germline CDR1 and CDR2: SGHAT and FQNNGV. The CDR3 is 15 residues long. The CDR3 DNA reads TGTGCCAGCAGCCTCACAGGAGAGCAGGGCACTGAAGCTTTCTTT. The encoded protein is CASSLTGEQGTEAFF.

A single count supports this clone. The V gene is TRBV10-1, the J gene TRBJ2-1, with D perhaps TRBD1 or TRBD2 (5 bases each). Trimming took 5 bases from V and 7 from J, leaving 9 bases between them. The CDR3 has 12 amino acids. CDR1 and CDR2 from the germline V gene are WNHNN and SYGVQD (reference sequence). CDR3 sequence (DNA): TGCGCCAGCAGTCGCAGGGAGAATGAGCAGTTCTTC. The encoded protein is CASSRRENEQFF.

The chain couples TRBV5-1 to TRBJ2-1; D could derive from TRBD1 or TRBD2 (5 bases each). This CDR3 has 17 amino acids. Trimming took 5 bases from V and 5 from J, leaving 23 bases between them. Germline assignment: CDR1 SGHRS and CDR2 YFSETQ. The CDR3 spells CASSWGRGEKGNNEQFF. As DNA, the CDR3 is TGCGCCAGCAGTTGGGGAAGGGGAGAGAAAGGGAACAATGAGCAGTTCTTC.

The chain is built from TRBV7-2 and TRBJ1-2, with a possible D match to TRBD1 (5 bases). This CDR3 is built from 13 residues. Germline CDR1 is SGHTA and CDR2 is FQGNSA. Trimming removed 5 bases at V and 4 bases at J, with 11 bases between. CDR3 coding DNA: TGTGCCAGCAGCCCCGGGACTGGCTATGGCTACACCTTC. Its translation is CASSPGTGYGYTF.

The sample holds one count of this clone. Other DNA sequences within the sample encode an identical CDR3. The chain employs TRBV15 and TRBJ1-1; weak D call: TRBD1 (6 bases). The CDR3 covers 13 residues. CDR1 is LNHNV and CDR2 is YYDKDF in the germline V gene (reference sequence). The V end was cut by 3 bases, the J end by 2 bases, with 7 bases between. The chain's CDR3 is CATSRTGNTEAFF. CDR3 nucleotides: TGTGCCACCAGCAGGACAGGAAACACTGAAGCTTTCTTT.

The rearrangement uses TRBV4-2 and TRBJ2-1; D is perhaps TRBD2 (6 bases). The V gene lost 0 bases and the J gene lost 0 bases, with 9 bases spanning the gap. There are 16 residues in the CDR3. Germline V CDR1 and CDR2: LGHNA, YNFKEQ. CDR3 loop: CASSQEWRGSYNEQFF. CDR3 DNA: TGTGCCAGCAGCCAAGAATGGCGGGGCTCCTACAATGAGCAGTTCTTC.

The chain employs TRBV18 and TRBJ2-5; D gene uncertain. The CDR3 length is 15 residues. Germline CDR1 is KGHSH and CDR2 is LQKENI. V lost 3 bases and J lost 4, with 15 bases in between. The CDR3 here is CASSPGLGVGETQYF. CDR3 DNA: TGTGCCAGCTCACCTGGGTTAGGCGTGGGAGAGACCCAGTACTTC.

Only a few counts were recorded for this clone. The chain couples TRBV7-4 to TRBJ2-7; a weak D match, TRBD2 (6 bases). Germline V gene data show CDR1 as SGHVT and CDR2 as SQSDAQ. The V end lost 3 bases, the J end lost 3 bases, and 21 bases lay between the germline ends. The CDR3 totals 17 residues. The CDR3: CASSFRVSGDHSYEQYF. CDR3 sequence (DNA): TGTGCCAGCAGCTTCAGGGTTAGCGGAGACCACAGCTACGAGCAGTACTTC.

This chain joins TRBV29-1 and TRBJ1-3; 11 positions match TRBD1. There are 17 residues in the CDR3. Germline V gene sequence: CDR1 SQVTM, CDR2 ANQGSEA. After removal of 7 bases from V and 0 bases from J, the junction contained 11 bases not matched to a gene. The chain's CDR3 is CSAEGTGGLNSGNTIYF. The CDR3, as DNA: TGCAGCGCAGAAGGGACAGGGGGTCTTAACTCTGGAAACACCATATATTTT.

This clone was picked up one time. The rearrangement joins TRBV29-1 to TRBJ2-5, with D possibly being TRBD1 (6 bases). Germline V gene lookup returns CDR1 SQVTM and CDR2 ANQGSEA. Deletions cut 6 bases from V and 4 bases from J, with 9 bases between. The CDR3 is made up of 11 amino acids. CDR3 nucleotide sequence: TGCAGCGTCCTAGGGGGAGAGACCCAGTACTTC. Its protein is CSVLGGETQYF.

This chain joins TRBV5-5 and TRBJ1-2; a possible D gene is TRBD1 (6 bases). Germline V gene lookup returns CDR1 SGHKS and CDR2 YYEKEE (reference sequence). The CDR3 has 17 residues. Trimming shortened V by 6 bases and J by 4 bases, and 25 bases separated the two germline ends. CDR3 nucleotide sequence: TGTGCCAGCACCTTCTTCCCGGCAGGGGATTATTCCTATGGCTACACCTTC. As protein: CASTFFPAGDYSYGYTF.

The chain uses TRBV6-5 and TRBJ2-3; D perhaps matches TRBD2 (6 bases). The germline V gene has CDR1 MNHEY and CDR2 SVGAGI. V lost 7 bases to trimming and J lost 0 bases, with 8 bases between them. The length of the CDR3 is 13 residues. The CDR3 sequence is CASTGTSTDTQYF. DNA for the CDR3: TGTGCCAGCACCGGGACTAGCACAGATACGCAGTATTTT.

CDR3: CASSLGQLNYGYTF. Here the CDR3 DNA reads TGTGCCAGCAGCTTAGGACAGCTGAACTATGGCTACACCTTC. V usage is TRBV7-2 and J usage is TRBJ1-2, with D perhaps TRBD1 (5 bases). V was clipped by 1 base and J by 2 bases, with 8 bases between them. The CDR3 covers 14 residues. The germline V gene encodes CDR1 SGHTA and CDR2 FQGNSA.

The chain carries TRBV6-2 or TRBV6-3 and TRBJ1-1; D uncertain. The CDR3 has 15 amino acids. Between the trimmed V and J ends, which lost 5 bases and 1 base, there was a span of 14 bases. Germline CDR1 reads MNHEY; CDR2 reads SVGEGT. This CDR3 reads CASSEQANRNTEAFF. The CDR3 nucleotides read TGTGCCAGCAGTGAGCAGGCTAACAGGAACACTGAAGCTTTCTTT.

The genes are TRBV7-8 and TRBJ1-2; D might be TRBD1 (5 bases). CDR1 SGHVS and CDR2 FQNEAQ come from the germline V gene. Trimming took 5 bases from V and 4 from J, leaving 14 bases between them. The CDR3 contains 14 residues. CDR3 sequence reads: CASSHLQGLYGYTF. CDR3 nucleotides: TGTGCCAGCAGCCACCTTCAGGGTCTCTATGGCTACACCTTC.

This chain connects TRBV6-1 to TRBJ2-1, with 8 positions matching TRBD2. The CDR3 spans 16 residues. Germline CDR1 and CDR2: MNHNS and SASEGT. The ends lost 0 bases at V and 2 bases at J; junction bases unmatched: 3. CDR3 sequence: CASSEAAGGPYNEQFF. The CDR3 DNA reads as TGTGCCAGCAGTGAAGCCGCGGGAGGACCCTACAATGAGCAGTTCTTC.

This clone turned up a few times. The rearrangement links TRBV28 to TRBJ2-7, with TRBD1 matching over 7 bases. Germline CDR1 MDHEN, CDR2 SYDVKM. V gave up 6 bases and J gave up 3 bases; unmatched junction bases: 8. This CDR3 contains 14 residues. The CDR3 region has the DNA TGTGCCAGCAGCTATGGACAGGCTGACTACGAGCAGTACTTC. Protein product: CASSYGQADYEQYF.

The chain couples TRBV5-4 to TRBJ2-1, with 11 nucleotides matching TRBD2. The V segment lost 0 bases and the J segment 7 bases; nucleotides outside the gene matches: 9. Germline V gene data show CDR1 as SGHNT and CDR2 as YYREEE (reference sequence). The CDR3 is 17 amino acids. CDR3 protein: CASSLGLAGFGVNEQFF. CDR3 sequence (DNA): TGTGCCAGCAGCTTGGGACTAGCGGGATTCGGGGTGAATGAGCAGTTCTTC.

CDR3 DNA sequence: TGCGCCAGCAGCCAAGCGGCAGTGTTCTCCTCCTACGAGCAGTACTTC. This codes for CASSQAAVFSSYEQYF. The V and J genes are TRBV4-1 and TRBJ2-7; no firm D call. Germline V gives CDR1 MGHRA, CDR2 YSYEKL. V was pared by 1 base and J by 0 bases, with 13 bases between. The CDR3 loop spans 16 amino acids.

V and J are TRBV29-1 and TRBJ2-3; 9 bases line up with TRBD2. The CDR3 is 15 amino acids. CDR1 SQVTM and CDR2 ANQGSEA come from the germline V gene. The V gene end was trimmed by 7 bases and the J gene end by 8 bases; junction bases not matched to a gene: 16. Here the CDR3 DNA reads TGCAGCGCCGGAAGGGCGGGAGGGCCATTAGGTACGCAGTATTTT. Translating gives CSAGRAGGPLGTQYF.

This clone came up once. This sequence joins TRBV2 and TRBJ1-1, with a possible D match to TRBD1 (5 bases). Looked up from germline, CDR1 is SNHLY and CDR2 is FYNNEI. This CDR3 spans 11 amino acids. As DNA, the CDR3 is TGTGTTAGACAGAGGAACACTGAAGCTTTCTTT. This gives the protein CVRQRNTEAFF.

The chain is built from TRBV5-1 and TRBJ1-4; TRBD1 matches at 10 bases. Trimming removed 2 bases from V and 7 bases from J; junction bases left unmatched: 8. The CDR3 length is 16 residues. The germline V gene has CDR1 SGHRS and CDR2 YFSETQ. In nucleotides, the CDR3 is TGCGCCAGCAGCTTATCGGGACAGGGGAGTATTGAAAAACTGTTTTTT. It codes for CASSLSGQGSIEKLFF.

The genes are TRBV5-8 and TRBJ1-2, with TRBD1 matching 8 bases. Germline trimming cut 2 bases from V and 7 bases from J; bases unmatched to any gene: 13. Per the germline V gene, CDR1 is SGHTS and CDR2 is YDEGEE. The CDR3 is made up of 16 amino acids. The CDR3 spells CASSFRDRTGDGGYTF. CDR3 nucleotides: TGTGCCAGCAGCTTCCGGGACAGGACTGGTGATGGTGGCTACACCTTC.

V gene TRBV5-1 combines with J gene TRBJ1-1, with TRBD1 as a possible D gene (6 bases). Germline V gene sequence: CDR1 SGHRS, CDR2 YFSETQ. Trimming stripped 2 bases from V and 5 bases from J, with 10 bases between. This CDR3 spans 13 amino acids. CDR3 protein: CASSFGGQTEAFF. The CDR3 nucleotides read TGCGCCAGCAGCTTTGGGGGACAAACTGAAGCTTTCTTT.

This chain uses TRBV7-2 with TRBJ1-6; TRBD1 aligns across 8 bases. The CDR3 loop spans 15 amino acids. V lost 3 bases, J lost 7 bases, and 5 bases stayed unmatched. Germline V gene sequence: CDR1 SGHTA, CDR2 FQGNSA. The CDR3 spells CASSFQSGGNSPLHF. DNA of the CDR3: TGTGCCAGCAGCTTTCAATCAGGGGGCAATTCACCCCTCCACTTT.

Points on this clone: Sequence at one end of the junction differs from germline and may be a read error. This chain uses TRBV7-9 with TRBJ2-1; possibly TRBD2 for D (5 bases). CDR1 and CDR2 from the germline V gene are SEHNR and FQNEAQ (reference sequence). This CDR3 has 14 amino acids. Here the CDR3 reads CASSTRDSSNEQFF. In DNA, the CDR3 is TGTGCCAGCAGCACCCGGGATTCCTCCAATGAGCAGTTCTTC.